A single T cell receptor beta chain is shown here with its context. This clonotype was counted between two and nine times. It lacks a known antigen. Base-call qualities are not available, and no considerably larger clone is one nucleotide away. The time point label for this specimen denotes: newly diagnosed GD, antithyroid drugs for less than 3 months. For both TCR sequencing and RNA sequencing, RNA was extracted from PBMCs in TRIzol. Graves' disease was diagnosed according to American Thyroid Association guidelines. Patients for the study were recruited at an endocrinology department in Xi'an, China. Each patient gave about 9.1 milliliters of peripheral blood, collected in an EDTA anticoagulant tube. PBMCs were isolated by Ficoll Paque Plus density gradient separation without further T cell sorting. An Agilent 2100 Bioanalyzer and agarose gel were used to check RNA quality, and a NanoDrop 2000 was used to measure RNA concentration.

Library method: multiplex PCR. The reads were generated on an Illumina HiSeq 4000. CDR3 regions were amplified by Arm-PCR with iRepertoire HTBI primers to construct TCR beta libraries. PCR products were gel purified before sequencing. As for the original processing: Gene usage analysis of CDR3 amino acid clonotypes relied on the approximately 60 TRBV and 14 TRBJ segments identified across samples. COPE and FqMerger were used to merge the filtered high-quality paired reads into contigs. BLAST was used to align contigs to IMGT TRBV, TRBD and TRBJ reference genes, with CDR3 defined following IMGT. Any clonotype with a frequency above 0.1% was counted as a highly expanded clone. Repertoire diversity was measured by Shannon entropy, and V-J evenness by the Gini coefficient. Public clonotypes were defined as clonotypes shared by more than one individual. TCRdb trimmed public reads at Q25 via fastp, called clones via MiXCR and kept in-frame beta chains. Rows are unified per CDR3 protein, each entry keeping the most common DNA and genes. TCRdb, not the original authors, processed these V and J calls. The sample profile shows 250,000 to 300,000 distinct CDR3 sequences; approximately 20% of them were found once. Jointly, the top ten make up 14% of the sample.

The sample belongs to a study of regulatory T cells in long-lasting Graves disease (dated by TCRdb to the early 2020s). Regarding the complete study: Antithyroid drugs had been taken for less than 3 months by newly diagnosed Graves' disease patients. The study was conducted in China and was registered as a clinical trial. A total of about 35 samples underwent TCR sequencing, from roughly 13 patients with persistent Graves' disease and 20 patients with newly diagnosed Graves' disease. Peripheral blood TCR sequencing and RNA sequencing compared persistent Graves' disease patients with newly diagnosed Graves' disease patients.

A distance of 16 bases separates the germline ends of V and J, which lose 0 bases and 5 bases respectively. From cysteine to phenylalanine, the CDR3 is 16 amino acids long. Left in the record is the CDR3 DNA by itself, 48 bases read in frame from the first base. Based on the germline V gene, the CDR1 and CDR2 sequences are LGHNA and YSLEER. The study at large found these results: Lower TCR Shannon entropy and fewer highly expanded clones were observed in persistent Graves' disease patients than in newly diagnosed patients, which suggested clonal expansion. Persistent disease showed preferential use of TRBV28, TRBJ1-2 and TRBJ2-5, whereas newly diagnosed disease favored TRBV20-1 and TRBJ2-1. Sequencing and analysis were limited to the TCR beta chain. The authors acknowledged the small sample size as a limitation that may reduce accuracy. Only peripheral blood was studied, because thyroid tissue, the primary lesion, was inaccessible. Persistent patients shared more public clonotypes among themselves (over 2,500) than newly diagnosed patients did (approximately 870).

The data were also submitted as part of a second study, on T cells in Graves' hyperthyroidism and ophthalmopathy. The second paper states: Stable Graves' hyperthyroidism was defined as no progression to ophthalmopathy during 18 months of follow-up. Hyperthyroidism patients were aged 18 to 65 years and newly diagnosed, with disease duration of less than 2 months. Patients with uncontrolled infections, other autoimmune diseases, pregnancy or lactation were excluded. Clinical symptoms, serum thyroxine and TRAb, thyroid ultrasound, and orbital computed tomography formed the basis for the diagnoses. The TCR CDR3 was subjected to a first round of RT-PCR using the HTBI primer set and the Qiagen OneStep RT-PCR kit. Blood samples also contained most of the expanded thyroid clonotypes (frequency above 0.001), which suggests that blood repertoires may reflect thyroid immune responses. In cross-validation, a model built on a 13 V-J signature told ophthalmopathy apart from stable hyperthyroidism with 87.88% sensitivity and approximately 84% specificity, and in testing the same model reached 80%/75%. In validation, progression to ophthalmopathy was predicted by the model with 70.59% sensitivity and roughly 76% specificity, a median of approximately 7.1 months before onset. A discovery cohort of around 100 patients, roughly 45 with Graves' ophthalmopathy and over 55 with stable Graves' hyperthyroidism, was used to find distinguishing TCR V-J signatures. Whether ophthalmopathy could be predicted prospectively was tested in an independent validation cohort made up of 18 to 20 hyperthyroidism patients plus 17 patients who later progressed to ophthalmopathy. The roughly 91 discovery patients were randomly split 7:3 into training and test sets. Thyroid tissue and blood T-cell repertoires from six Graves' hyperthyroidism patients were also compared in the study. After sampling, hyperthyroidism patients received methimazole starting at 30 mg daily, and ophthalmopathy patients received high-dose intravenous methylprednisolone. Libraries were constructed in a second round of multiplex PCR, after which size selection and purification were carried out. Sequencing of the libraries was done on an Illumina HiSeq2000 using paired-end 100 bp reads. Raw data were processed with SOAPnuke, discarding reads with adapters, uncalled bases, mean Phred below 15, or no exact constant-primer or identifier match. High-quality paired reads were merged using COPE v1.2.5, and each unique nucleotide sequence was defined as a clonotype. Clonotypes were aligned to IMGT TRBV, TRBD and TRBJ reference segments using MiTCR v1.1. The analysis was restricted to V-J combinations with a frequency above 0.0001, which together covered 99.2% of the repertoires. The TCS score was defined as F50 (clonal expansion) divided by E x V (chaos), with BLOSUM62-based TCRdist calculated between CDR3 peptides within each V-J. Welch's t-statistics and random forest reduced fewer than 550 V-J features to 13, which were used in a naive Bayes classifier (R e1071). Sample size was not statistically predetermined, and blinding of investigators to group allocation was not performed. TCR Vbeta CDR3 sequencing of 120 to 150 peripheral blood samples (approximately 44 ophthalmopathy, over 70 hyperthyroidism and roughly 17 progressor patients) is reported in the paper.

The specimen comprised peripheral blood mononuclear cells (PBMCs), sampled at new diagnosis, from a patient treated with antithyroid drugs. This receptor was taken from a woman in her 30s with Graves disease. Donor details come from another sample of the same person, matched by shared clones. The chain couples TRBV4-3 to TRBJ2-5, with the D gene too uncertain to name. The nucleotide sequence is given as TGCGCCAGCAGCCAAGAAGAGACCCCACCGAGGGAGACCCAGTACTTC. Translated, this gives CASSQEETPPRETQYF.